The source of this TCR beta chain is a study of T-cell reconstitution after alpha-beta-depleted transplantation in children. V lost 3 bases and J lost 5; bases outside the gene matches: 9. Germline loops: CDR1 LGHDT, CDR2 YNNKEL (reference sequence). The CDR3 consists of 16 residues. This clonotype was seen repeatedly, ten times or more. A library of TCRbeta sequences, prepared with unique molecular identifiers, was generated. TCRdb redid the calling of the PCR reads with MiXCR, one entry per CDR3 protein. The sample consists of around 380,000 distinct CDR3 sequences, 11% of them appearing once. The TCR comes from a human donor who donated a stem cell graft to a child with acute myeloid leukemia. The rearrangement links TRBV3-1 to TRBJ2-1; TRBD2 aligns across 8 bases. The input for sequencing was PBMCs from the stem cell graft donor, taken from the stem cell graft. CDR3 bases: TGTGCCAGCAGCCAGAGTCGGCTAGCGGGCAACAATGAGCAGTTCTTC. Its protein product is CASSQSRLAGNNEQFF.